This T cell receptor (beta chain) appears in the sequencing data of a study of shared clonotypes between healthy human individuals. Unmatched junction bases numbered 15, after V lost 6 bases and J lost 9 bases. CDR3 length: 16 amino acids. Per the germline V gene, CDR1 is SGHRS and CDR2 is YFSETQ. General study findings and limits: About 5% of naive CD4 clonotypes were shared across four donors. Only a few donors were included, so the genetic and exposure-history diversity represented was limited. Richness estimates generally favored naive over memory subsets.

Note on this clone: No antigen is known for it.

Authors' data handling: Owing to the provision of junction-only sequences devoid of quality scores by immunoSEQ, filtering differed. Clones were read by immunoSEQ multiplex PCR, and TCRdb kept only the in-frame ones, dropping some. The V and J calls and clone size were taken over from that table, and D and trimming were inferred from the DNA. The repertoire holds about 2 million clones, with around 95% as singletons. The chain uses TRBV5-1 and TRBJ2-3; 11 positions agree with TRBD2. The TCR comes from a man younger than 35 in good health. Sequencing used naive CD4+ T cells sorted from blood. As for subset: CD45RA+ positively selected. The CDR3: CASNPIAGGPVGTQYF. For the CDR3, the DNA is TGCGCCAGCAACCCCATAGCGGGAGGGCCGGTAGGAACGCAGTATTTT.